These 11 T cell receptor beta chains were sequenced from one sample in a study of T cell responses to AZD1222 COVID-19 vaccine. Here immunoSEQ multiplex PCR was the method, and the copy in TCRdb shows in-frame clones only, minus some. The data contain about 150,000 clones, about 87% of them singletons. Material: peripheral blood, obtained 28 days after the second AZD1222 dose. The receptors shown here come from an adult who received the AZD1222 COVID-19 vaccine.

V gene TRBV5-1 combines with J gene TRBJ1-2, with no clear D. The CDR3 totals 13 residues. From germline, CDR1 is SGHRS and CDR2 YFSETQ. V was trimmed by 4 bases and J by 4 bases, leaving 11 bases between them. In nucleotides, the CDR3 is TGCGCCAGCAGCCGGGATCCCTTCTATGGCTACACCTTC. It is translated as CASSRDPFYGYTF.

This clone was recorded only once. This chain uses TRBV28 with TRBJ2-2, with D maybe TRBD1 (6 bases). Germline-derived CDR1 and CDR2 are MDHEN and SYDVKM. The germline V and J ends were trimmed by 5 bases and 1 base, with 11 bases remaining between them. The CDR3 spans 15 residues. CDR3 protein: CASSIPTGNTGELFF. Written as DNA, the CDR3 is TGTGCCAGCAGTATTCCGACAGGGAACACCGGGGAGCTGTTTTTT.

The CDR3 spells CASSPTSRNEQFF. The CDR3 DNA follows: TGTGCCAGCAGCCCGACTAGCAGGAATGAGCAGTTCTTC. V and J are TRBV7-2 and TRBJ2-1; the match to TRBD2 covers 7 bases. The junction had 5 bases not matched to a gene; V was cut back by 5 bases and J by 7 bases. This CDR3 contains 13 residues. The germline CDR1 and CDR2 sequences are SGHTA and FQGNSA. Variable domain in full (rest from reference TRBV7-2 and TRBJ2-1): GAGVSQSPSNKVTEKGKDVELRCDPISGHTALYWYRQSLGQGLEFLIYFQGNSAPDKSGLPSDRFSAERTGGSVSTLTIQRTQQEDSAVYLCASSPTSRNEQFFGPGTRLTVL.

The V gene is TRBV20-1, the J gene TRBJ1-5; unclear D gene. The CDR3 has 16 amino acids. V lost 3 bases and J lost 3, with 18 bases in between. CDR1 DFQATT and CDR2 SNEGSKA come from the germline V gene (reference sequence). This chain's CDR3 is CSASLKGGTYNQPQHF. The CDR3 DNA sequence: TGCAGTGCTAGTCTGAAAGGCGGCACCTACAATCAGCCCCAGCATTTT.

The chain is built from TRBV30 and TRBJ2-7; tentative D call: TRBD1 (6 bases). This CDR3 region has 12 residues. Germline loops: CDR1 GTSNPN, CDR2 SVGIG (reference sequence). Trimming left V 4 bases short and J 5 bases short, with 12 bases between. As DNA, the CDR3 is TGTGCCTGGAAACCAGGGGACAACGAGCAGTACTTC. It codes for CAWKPGDNEQYF.

This chain uses TRBV28 with TRBJ1-2; no reliable D call. The germline V gene has CDR1 MDHEN and CDR2 SYDVKM. The V end was cut by 2 bases, the J end by 8 bases, with 15 bases between. CDR3 length: 14 amino acids. The CDR3 DNA is TGTGCCAGCAGTTTAAGAGGATTCCCGAGGGGCTACACCTTC. Encoded protein: CASSLRGFPRGYTF.

Here the CDR3 DNA reads TGCGCCAGCACGGAACAAAGCGGGAAGGGCAATGAGCAGTTCTTC. Its translation: CASTEQSGKGNEQFF. The chain employs TRBV5-1 and TRBJ2-1; 7 nucleotides match TRBD2. The germline V gene has CDR1 SGHRS and CDR2 YFSETQ. V was clipped by 6 bases and J by 6 bases; unmatched bases: 12. There are 15 residues in the CDR3.

The chain's CDR3 is CASSPALGYNQPQHF. Here the CDR3 DNA reads TGTGCCAGCAGCCCTGCTCTGGGGTACAATCAGCCCCAGCATTTT. V is TRBV9 and J is TRBJ1-5; D is unresolved. Trimming cost V 4 bases and J 3 bases, with 14 bases left between them. This CDR3 region has 15 residues. From germline, CDR1 is SGDLS and CDR2 YYNGEE. The full variable domain, rest sourced from reference TRBV9 and TRBJ1-5, is DSGVTQTPKHLITATGQRVTLRCSPRSGDLSVYWYQQSLDQGLQFLIQYYNGEERAKGNILERFSAQQFPDLHSELNLSSLELGDSALYFCASSPALGYNQPQHFGDGTRLSIL.

The chain joins TRBV27 to TRBJ2-4, with a tentative D call TRBD1 (5 bases). CDR1 and CDR2 from the germline V gene are MNHEY and SMNVEV (reference sequence). V lost 6 bases, J lost 0 bases, and 15 bases lay in between. The CDR3 has 16 residues. Here the CDR3 reads CASSSPAREAKNIQYF. CDR3 coding DNA: TGTGCCAGCAGCTCACCTGCCAGGGAAGCCAAAAACATTCAGTACTTC.

The chain joins TRBV28 to TRBJ1-1; D gene uncertain. This CDR3 region has 14 residues. The germline V gene encodes CDR1 MDHEN and CDR2 SYDVKM. The ends were cut back, 2 bases at V and 3 bases at J, with 10 bases in the middle. CDR3 in DNA: TGTGCCAGCAGTTTAGGCCTGGCCGACACTGAAGCTTTCTTT. This gives the protein CASSLGLADTEAFF.

This clone was observed a handful of times. The rearrangement uses TRBV29-1 and TRBJ2-7; D may be TRBD1 (6 bases). CDR1 and CDR2 (germline): SQVTM, ANQGSEA. The CDR3 has 12 amino acids. Deletions cut 5 bases from V and 3 bases from J, with 11 bases between. The CDR3 DNA follows: TGCAGCGTTTCCGGACAGTACTACGAGCAGTACTTC. Residues: CSVSGQYYEQYF.